This T cell receptor (beta chain) was profiled in a study of T cell repertoires in cytomegalovirus infection. This clonotype came up a few times. Its target is not known. Per germline, CDR1 MNHEY and CDR2 SMNVEV (reference sequence). CDR3 size: 13 residues. Between the trimmed V and J ends, which lost 3 bases and 5 bases, there was a span of 10 bases. Each CDR3 protein gets one entry after TCRdb re-called the reads with MiXCR. The top ten clones hold 10% to 15% of a sample with 750,000 to 900,000 distinct CDR3 sequences, almost 30% of them seen once. The source is a human donor in good health (CMV status not recorded). Some clones in this sample may be carry-over from other donors' samples. This chain links TRBV27 with TRBJ1-1, with D perhaps matching TRBD1 (6 bases). Specimen: cultured CD8+ T cells from PBMCs, collected from culture after CMV antigen stimulation. The CDR3: CASSFYTGTEAFF. CDR3 sequence (DNA): TGTGCCAGCAGTTTCTATACAGGGACTGAAGCTTTCTTT.